The next 21 T cell receptor beta chains were all read from a single sample in a study of shared clonotypes between healthy human individuals (TCRdb year 2020). Library construction relied on the immunoSEQ multiplex PCR assay. As stored in TCRdb, this immuneACCESS dataset retains in-frame rearrangements with V and J assigned. A fraction of the clones does not appear; measured against another copy, unresolved V genes explain less than half of the discrepancy, and the remainder lacks a known reason. This sample gives about 690,000 clones in total; 90% of them show up just once. The top ten clones comprise about 33% of the sample. The sample consisted of memory CD8+ T cells from PBMCs. The cell subset or site label, as the study defines it: CD45RO+ cells pooled with CCR7-negative TemRA cells. The origin of the receptors is a man between 18 and 29 years old in good health. Some clones in this sample may be carry-over from other donors' samples.

This chain uses TRBV2 with TRBJ2-7; D is perhaps TRBD2 (7 bases). CDR1 is SNHLY and CDR2 is FYNNEI in the germline V gene. The V end lost 7 bases, the J end lost 3 bases, and 16 bases lay between the germline ends. The CDR3 is made up of 14 amino acids. CDR3 DNA sequence: TGTGCCAGCATCCCGGAGGGGGGGAACTACGAGCAGTACTTC. This encodes CASIPEGGNYEQYF.

V gene TRBV27 combines with J gene TRBJ2-1; no clear D. Germline CDR1 reads MNHEY; CDR2 reads SMNVEV (reference sequence). Trimming stripped 2 bases from V and 5 bases from J, with 16 bases between. This CDR3 has 16 amino acids. The CDR3 DNA reads as TGTGCCAGCAGTTTAAGTTCCTGGCCTCCGGACAATGAGCAGTTCTTC. Its protein is CASSLSSWPPDNEQFF.

The chain has TRBV6-5 and TRBJ2-7, with D possibly being TRBD1 (6 bases). V dropped 4 bases and J dropped 6 bases, with 13 bases sitting between them. Germline V gene lookup returns CDR1 MNHEY and CDR2 SVGAGI. The CDR3 is 13 residues long. CDR3 nucleotides: TGTGCCAGCAGTTGGACAGAGAAAAGCGAGCAGTACTTC. Its translation is CASSWTEKSEQYF.

As to this clone: A far larger clone is one nucleotide away, so this likely arose from a read error. The chain uses TRBV5-4 and TRBJ2-7; tentative D call: TRBD1 (8 bases). The V end lost 4 bases, the J end lost 3 bases, and 14 bases lay between the germline ends. The CDR3 has 14 residues. CDR1 and CDR2 (germline): SGHNT, YYREEE (reference sequence). The CDR3 here is CASSRNRGGYEQYF. CDR3 DNA sequence: TGTGCCAGCAGCCGCAACAGGGGGGGCTACGAGCAGTACTTC.

The chain is built from TRBV29-1 and TRBJ2-1, with unresolved D. The germline V gene encodes CDR1 SQVTM and CDR2 ANQGSEA. Trimming removed 4 bases from V and 2 bases from J, with 12 bases in between. There are 14 residues in the CDR3. The CDR3 DNA reads TGCAGCGTTGTTGTTGCGTTGACCTACAATGAGCAGTTCTTC. Its translation: CSVVVALTYNEQFF.

The genes are TRBV7-2 and TRBJ1-1; the D gene is possibly TRBD1 (5 bases). V shed 3 bases and J shed 7 bases, with 18 bases lying between them. Germline V gives CDR1 SGHTA, CDR2 FQGNSA. The CDR3 runs to 15 residues. CDR3 in amino acids: CASSLGVIVQFEAFF. The CDR3 DNA sequence: TGTGCCAGCAGCTTGGGGGTTATAGTTCAGTTTGAAGCTTTCTTT.

The gene calls are TRBV19 and TRBJ2-3; perhaps TRBD2 as D (5 bases). Trimming took 6 bases from V and 1 from J, leaving 23 bases between them. Per germline, CDR1 LNHDA and CDR2 SQIVND (reference sequence). This CDR3 comprises 18 residues. CDR3 sequence reads: CASSNLRVAEDRTDTQYF. CDR3 nucleotides: TGTGCCAGTAGCAACTTGCGGGTGGCAGAAGACCGCACAGATACGCAGTATTTT.

The J gene is TRBJ1-4, the V gene TRBV28; D is ambiguous. Germline V gene sequence: CDR1 MDHEN, CDR2 SYDVKM. The CDR3 covers 15 residues. Trimming stripped 10 bases from V and 0 bases from J, with 15 bases between. Here the CDR3 reads CATTPVGATNEKLFF. CDR3 DNA sequence: TGTGCCACCACCCCGGTGGGTGCAACTAATGAAAAACTGTTTTTT.

The rearrangement joins TRBV15 to TRBJ2-1, with D perhaps matching TRBD2 (6 bases). V lost 0 bases, J lost 5 bases, and 14 bases lay in between. CDR3 length: 16 residues. In germline, CDR1 is LNHNV, CDR2 YYDKDF (reference sequence). For the CDR3, the DNA is TGTGCCACCAGCAGAGATATGTGGGAGGAGGACAATGAGCAGTTCTTC. It codes for CATSRDMWEEDNEQFF. Complete variable domain (other parts from reference TRBV15 and TRBJ2-1): DAMVIQNPRYQVTQFGKPVTLSCSQTLNHNVMYWYQQKSSQAPKLLFHYYDKDFNNEADTPDNFQSRRPNTSFCFLDIRSPGLGDTAMYLCATSRDMWEEDNEQFFGPGTRLTVL.

V gene TRBV7-3 combines with J gene TRBJ2-1; D gene unclear. V gave up 2 bases and J gave up 9 bases, with 8 bases separating them. CDR3 length equals 12 residues. The germline V gene has CDR1 SGHTA and CDR2 FQGTGA. The CDR3 is CASSLDGSEQFF. The CDR3, as DNA: TGTGCCAGCAGCTTAGACGGTTCTGAGCAGTTCTTC.

The chain uses TRBV7-9 and TRBJ1-5, with D maybe TRBD1 (6 bases). The V and J ends lost 4 bases and 3 bases respectively, with 10 bases between them. The CDR3 is 14 residues long. Germline values: CDR1 SEHNR, CDR2 FQNEAQ (reference sequence). CDR3 protein: CASSSGQSNQPQHF. Written as DNA, the CDR3 is TGTGCCAGCAGCTCTGGACAGTCCAATCAGCCCCAGCATTTT.

This chain links TRBV4-2 with TRBJ1-4, with 10 bases matching TRBD1. Looked up from germline, CDR1 is LGHNA and CDR2 is YNFKEQ. This CDR3 has 17 residues. J lost 5 bases, V lost 2 bases, and 8 bases had no gene match. The CDR3 region is CASSQTPGTGENEKLFF. CDR3 DNA: TGTGCCAGCAGCCAAACCCCTGGGACAGGGGAAAATGAAAAACTGTTTTTT.

The genes are TRBV27 and TRBJ2-7; 7 bases are a match to TRBD1. The V and J ends lost 5 bases and 4 bases, in that order; junction bases with no gene match: 5. The CDR3 is 13 residues long. Germline CDR1 is MNHEY and CDR2 is SMNVEV (reference sequence). CDR3 nucleotide sequence: TGTGCCAGCAGTGAGGGACAGTGGTACGAGCAGTACTTC. Protein product: CASSEGQWYEQYF.

CDR3 nucleotide sequence: TGCGCCAGCCAACAAAGACTAGCGGGGGAATACGAGCAGTACTTC. The encoded protein is CASQQRLAGEYEQYF. The chain has TRBV10-2 and TRBJ2-7; 12 bases align to TRBD2. Trimming removed 8 bases from V and 4 bases from J; junction bases left unmatched: 9. CDR3 length equals 15 residues. Germline values: CDR1 WSHSY, CDR2 SAAADI.

In this sample, this clone turned up a few times. This chain connects TRBV6-4 to TRBJ1-1; TRBD1 aligns across 8 bases. CDR1 and CDR2 from the germline V gene are MRHNA and SNTAGT. This CDR3 has 13 residues. V shed 6 bases and J 10 bases; nucleotides not matched to a gene: 10. CDR3 region: CASSGQGGETAFF. The CDR3 DNA sequence: TGTGCCAGCAGCGGACAGGGAGGTGAGACAGCTTTCTTT.

The chain uses TRBV4-2 and TRBJ2-1; 7 nucleotides line up with TRBD2. The germline CDR1 and CDR2 sequences are LGHNA and YNFKEQ. V lost 3 bases, J lost 3 bases, and 14 bases stayed unmatched. CDR3 length: 18 amino acids. As DNA, the CDR3 is TGTGCCAGCAGCCAGGCTCCTCCAACTAGCGCCCTCTACAATGAGCAGTTCTTC. Encoded protein: CASSQAPPTSALYNEQFF.

The CDR3 loop is CAISERDGYNEQFF. DNA for the CDR3: TGTGCCATCAGTGAGCGGGACGGTTACAATGAGCAGTTCTTC. The chain carries TRBV10-3 and TRBJ2-1, with D tentatively TRBD1 or TRBD2 (5 bases each). V was clipped by 2 bases and J by 4 bases, with 9 bases between them. The CDR3 length is 14 residues. CDR1 ENHRY and CDR2 SYGVKD come from the germline V gene.

This clone was recorded a few times. This chain joins TRBV4-1 and TRBJ1-1, with D tentatively TRBD1 (5 bases). This CDR3 region has 17 residues. Per the germline V gene, CDR1 is MGHRA and CDR2 is YSYEKL. Trimming cost V 4 bases and J 3 bases, with 21 bases left between them. The CDR3 loop reads CASSPRTSGRLDTEAFF. For the CDR3, the DNA is TGCGCCAGCAGCCCAAGGACTTCAGGGCGATTGGACACTGAAGCTTTCTTT.

The chain links TRBV27 to TRBJ2-7, with D possibly matching TRBD1 (5 bases). V was pared by 4 bases and J by 2 bases, with 12 bases between. Germline CDR1 reads MNHEY; CDR2 reads SMNVEV (reference sequence). This CDR3 region has 14 residues. CDR3 DNA sequence: TGTGCCAGCAGTTCCTCAGCCAGGGCCTACGAGCAGTACTTC. Residues: CASSSSARAYEQYF.

CDR3 region: CASSRDRAYNEQFF. DNA for the CDR3: TGTGCCAGCAGCCGGGACAGGGCCTACAATGAGCAGTTCTTC. This chain joins TRBV11-2 and TRBJ2-1; 9 bases are a match to TRBD1. The CDR3 has 14 residues. Per the germline V gene, CDR1 is SGHAT and CDR2 is FQNNGV. The V segment lost 5 bases and the J segment 2 bases; nucleotides outside the gene matches: 1.

V gene TRBV5-6 combines with J gene TRBJ2-7; a weak D match, TRBD2 (6 bases). The V end lost 4 bases, the J end lost 2 bases, and 13 bases lay between the germline ends. Germline V lookup: CDR1 SGHDT, CDR2 YYEEEE. The CDR3 is 14 residues long. The chain's CDR3 is CASSPVAGPYEQYF. CDR3 nucleotide sequence: TGTGCCAGCAGCCCTGTGGCGGGGCCCTACGAGCAGTACTTC.